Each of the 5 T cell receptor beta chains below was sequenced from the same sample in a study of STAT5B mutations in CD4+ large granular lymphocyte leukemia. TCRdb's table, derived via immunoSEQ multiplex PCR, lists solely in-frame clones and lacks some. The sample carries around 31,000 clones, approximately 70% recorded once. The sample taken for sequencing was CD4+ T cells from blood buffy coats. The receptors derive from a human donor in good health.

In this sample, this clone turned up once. This CDR3 is CASTRALSGYTF. The CDR3 region has the DNA TGTGCCAGCACCCGGGCCCTCTCTGGCTACACCTTC. The chain joins TRBV6-1 to TRBJ1-2; no clear D gene. With 7 bases removed from V and 7 bases from J, the gap between germline ends came to 13 bases. CDR3 size: 12 residues. The germline CDR1 and CDR2 sequences are MNHNS and SASEGT.

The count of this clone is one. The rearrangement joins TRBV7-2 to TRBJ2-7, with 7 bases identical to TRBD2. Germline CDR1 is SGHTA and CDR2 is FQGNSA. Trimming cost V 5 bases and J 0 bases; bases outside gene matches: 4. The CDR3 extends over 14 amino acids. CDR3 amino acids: CASSGGGSSYEQYF. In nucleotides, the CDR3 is TGTGCCAGCAGCGGGGGGGGAAGCTCCTACGAGCAGTACTTC. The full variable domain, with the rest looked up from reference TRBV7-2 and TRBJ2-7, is GAGVSQSPSNKVTEKGKDVELRCDPISGHTALYWYRQSLGQGLEFLIYFQGNSAPDKSGLPSDRFSAERTGGSVSTLTIQRTQQEDSAVYLCASSGGGSSYEQYFGPGTRLTVT.

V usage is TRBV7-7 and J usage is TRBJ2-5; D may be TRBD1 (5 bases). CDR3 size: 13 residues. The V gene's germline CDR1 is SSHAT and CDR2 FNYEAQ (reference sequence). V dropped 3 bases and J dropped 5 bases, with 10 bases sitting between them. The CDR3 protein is CASSFQGSETQYF. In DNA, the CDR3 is TGTGCCAGCAGCTTCCAGGGTTCGGAGACCCAGTACTTC.

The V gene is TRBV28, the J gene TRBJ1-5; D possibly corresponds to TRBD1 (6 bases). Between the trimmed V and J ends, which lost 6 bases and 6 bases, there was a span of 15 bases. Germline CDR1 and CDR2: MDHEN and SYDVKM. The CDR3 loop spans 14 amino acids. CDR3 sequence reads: CASRLQGFLQPQHF. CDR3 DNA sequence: TGTGCCAGCAGGCTCCAGGGGTTTCTTCAGCCCCAGCATTTT.

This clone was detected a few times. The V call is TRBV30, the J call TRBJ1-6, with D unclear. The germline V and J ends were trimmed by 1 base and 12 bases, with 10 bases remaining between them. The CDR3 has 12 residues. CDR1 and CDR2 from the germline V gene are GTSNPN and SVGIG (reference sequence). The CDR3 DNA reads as TGTGCCTGGAGTGGAACTAGCCGACCCCTCCACTTT. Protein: CAWSGTSRPLHF.